This T cell receptor (beta chain) was documented in a study of blood T cell repertoires in COVID-19. Background on the study: Acute and convalescent COVID-19 samples came from the United States, Italy and Spain. T cells, B-cell-depleted T cells, or PBMCs supplied cDNA or gDNA.

Germline V gives CDR1 SGHKS, CDR2 YYEKEE (reference sequence). V lost 1 base and J lost 6; bases outside the gene matches: 4. The CDR3 has 14 amino acids. Original handling: For nucleated cells, counts were estimated from reference gene primer amplification. Sequencing was performed with immunoSEQ multiplex PCR; in TCRdb, only in-frame clones are kept and a portion is missing. V and J calls and clone size are those listed in that table; D and trimming were worked out from the DNA. The sample has about 200,000 clones, roughly four fifths seen once. The sequenced sample consisted of peripheral blood. The chain is built from TRBV5-5 and TRBJ2-3; the match to TRBD1 covers 8 bases. The clonotype was recovered from a man aged 45-65 years who had recovered from COVID-19. Here the CDR3 reads CASSLLRGQDTQYF. CDR3 in DNA: TGTGCCAGCAGCTTGCTCAGGGGGCAGGATACGCAGTATTTT.